One and the same sample provided the 9 T cell receptor beta chains below, sequenced in a study of blood T cells in healthy people across ages. The second PCR ran about 6 to 11 cycles with a sample-barcoded 5' primer and J-beta primers. TCRdb reanalysed the 5' RACE reads using MiXCR and keeps one entry per CDR3 protein. The sample contains more than 700,000 distinct CDR3 sequences, about 45% of which appear only once. Sequences were obtained from blood. The source of these receptors is a man at least 80 years old in good health.

As DNA, the CDR3 is TGCAGCGTTGCACCGGGACAGGGGACATACAATGAGCAGTTCTTC. Translation: CSVAPGQGTYNEQFF. The V and J genes are TRBV29-1 and TRBJ2-1, with 10 bases that match TRBD1. The CDR3 has 15 amino acids. The germline V gene encodes CDR1 SQVTM and CDR2 ANQGSEA. V shed 4 bases and J 4 bases; nucleotides not matched to a gene: 7.

The V and J genes are TRBV5-1 and TRBJ2-7, with D perhaps TRBD2 (6 bases). Germline V gene sequence: CDR1 SGHRS, CDR2 YFSETQ. The CDR3 totals 14 residues. V gave up 0 bases and J gave up 2 bases, with 9 bases separating them. The CDR3 DNA reads as TGCGCCAGCAGCTTGGGGGAGGCGCCCTACGAGCAGTACTTC. Translating gives CASSLGEAPYEQYF.

The chain joins TRBV29-1 to TRBJ2-7; TRBD1 aligns across 8 bases. Germline values: CDR1 SQVTM, CDR2 ANQGSEA. This CDR3 has 12 residues. V gave up 5 bases and J gave up 5 bases; unmatched junction bases: 5. CDR3 sequence reads: CSVRTGTNEQYF. The CDR3 DNA follows: TGCAGCGTTCGGACAGGGACGAACGAGCAGTACTTC.

V gene TRBV19 combines with J gene TRBJ1-2, with D perhaps matching TRBD1 (6 bases). The V end was cut by 3 bases, the J end by 3 bases, with 26 bases between. This CDR3 is built from 19 residues. Germline V gives CDR1 LNHDA, CDR2 SQIVND (reference sequence). CDR3 sequence reads: CASSILGGRGGGLDYGYTF. In nucleotides, the CDR3 is TGTGCCAGTAGTATCCTGGGGGGCCGAGGAGGGGGATTGGACTATGGCTACACCTTC.

V usage is TRBV18 and J usage is TRBJ1-4; D not resolved. Germline CDR1 and CDR2: KGHSH and LQKENI. This CDR3 comprises 15 residues. V was pared by 5 bases and J by 1 base, with 11 bases between. DNA for the CDR3: TGTGCCAGCTCAGAGCTACCGGGAACTAATGAAAAACTGTTTTTT. This translates into CASSELPGTNEKLFF.

The CDR3 here is CATRDTKETQFF. In DNA form, the CDR3 reads TGTGCCACCAGGGACACTAAAGAGACCCAGTTCTTC. The chain combines TRBV24-1 with TRBJ2-5; a possible D gene is TRBD1 (5 bases). With the DNA end fitting TRBJ2-1 better, the J assignment may be wrong. This CDR3 is built from 12 residues. In germline, CDR1 is KGHDR, CDR2 SFDVKD.

This chain connects TRBV6-5 to TRBJ1-4, with a weak D call TRBD1 (5 bases). CDR3 length equals 18 residues. Germline-derived CDR1 and CDR2 are MNHEY and SVGAGI. Trimming pared 3 bases from V and 8 bases from J, leaving 25 bases between. This CDR3 reads CASSYSAIQGAREEKLFF. Here the CDR3 DNA reads TGTGCCAGCAGTTATTCGGCTATCCAAGGGGCGCGGGAGGAAAAACTGTTTTTT.

The V call is TRBV9, the J call TRBJ2-3, with 9 bases identical to TRBD2. The CDR3 has 15 residues. The germline V gene encodes CDR1 SGDLS and CDR2 YYNGEE. J was trimmed by 3 bases and V by 3 bases; bases with no gene match: 5. For the CDR3, the DNA is TGTGCCAGCAGCGGGACTAGCGAGGAGACAGATACGCAGTATTTT. This encodes CASSGTSEETDTQYF.

This clonotype has only a few counts. The V call is TRBV12-3 or TRBV12-4, the J call TRBJ1-5; D perhaps matches TRBD1 (5 bases). V lost 3 bases and J lost 2, with 11 bases in between. The CDR3 runs to 15 residues. The CDR3 sequence: CASSLRGFGNQPQHF. In DNA form, the CDR3 reads TGTGCCAGCAGTTTGAGGGGCTTTGGCAATCAGCCCCAGCATTTT.